This is a list of T cell receptor beta chains from one sample in a study of blood T cells in healthy people across ages. TCRdb itself ran the 5' RACE reads through MiXCR, one entry per CDR3 protein. The sample yields fewer than 2,000,000 distinct CDR3 sequences, 35% to 50% seen once. Sequencing used blood. The receptor set was obtained from a human donor in good health. Both conserved end residues are part of each CDR3. The D gene is left open where the match is weak. Expanded clones get a size class; other rows say once, few or many, or leave the size out.

j_call clone_size d_call v_call cdr3_aa cdr3_nt
TRBJ2-7 . . TRBV20-1 CSARGPSPEQYF TGCAGTGCTAGAGGACCCAGTCCCGAGCAGTACTTC
TRBJ2-7 . . TRBV29-1 CSVRSRFYEQYF TGCAGCGTTAGGTCTAGGTTCTACGAGCAGTACTTC
TRBJ2-2 . TRBD2 TRBV6-1 CASSEQLAGGLTGELFF TGTGCCAGCAGTGAGCAACTAGCGGGGGGCCTCACCGGGGAGCTGTTTTTT
TRBJ1-1 . . TRBV28 CASSDPGGTEAFF TGTGCCAGCAGCGACCCTGGGGGCACTGAAGCTTTCTTT
TRBJ2-1 . . TRBV9 CASSVGTGAGGRDEQFF TGTGCCAGCAGCGTAGGGACAGGGGCGGGGGGTCGGGATGAGCAGTTCTTC
TRBJ1-1 . . TRBV6-4 CASSDSTGLRDTEAFF TGTGCCAGCAGTGACTCGACGGGGCTGCGGGACACTGAAGCTTTCTTT
TRBJ2-5 many TRBD2 TRBV6-5 CASSYFAGGLWETQYF TGTGCCAGCAGTTACTTTGCGGGGGGGCTTTGGGAGACCCAGTACTTC
TRBJ2-7 few . TRBV5-1 CASSTGLQGHDEQYF TGCGCCAGCAGCACCGGCCTCCAGGGACATGACGAGCAGTACTTC
TRBJ1-2 . . TRBV4-3 CASSPNRLGYGYTF TGCGCCAGCAGTCCTAATCGGCTGGGGTATGGCTACACCTTC
TRBJ2-7 . . TRBV10-3 CAISAQGGEQYF TGTGCCATCAGCGCCCAGGGTGGCGAGCAGTACTTC
TRBJ2-7 few . TRBV24-1 CATSGRGTNYEQYF TGTGCCACCAGTGGCAGAGGCACGAACTACGAGCAGTACTTC
TRBJ2-1 . TRBD2 TRBV28 CASSLTAGDAYNEQFF TGTGCCAGCAGTTTAACGGCGGGGGACGCCTACAATGAGCAGTTCTTC
TRBJ2-3 once . TRBV12-3/TRBV12-4 CASVSDGSTDTQYF TGTGCCAGCGTCTCGGACGGTAGCACAGATACGCAGTATTTT
TRBJ2-4 many . TRBV7-2 CASSLRLWHIQYF TGTGCCAGCAGCCTAAGACTATGGCACATTCAGTACTTC
TRBJ1-6 . . TRBV19 CASSINPRSYNSPLHF TGTGCCAGTAGTATCAACCCACGCTCCTATAATTCACCCCTCCACTTT
TRBJ1-4 . TRBD1 TRBV7-9 CASSEGQVATNEKLFF TGTGCCAGCAGCGAGGGACAGGTCGCAACTAATGAAAAACTGTTTTTT